This T cell receptor beta chain was retrieved from a study of shared clonotypes between healthy human individuals. Findings and caveats of the study: Few donors restricted represented genetic and exposure-history diversity. Larger estimated richness was generally recorded for naive subsets relative to memory subsets.

With regard to this clone: The target antigen is unknown. The sample holds other DNA sequences that translate to the same CDR3.

Germline V CDR1 and CDR2: SGHTA, FQGNSA. V was trimmed by 5 bases and J by 2 bases, leaving 9 bases between them. The CDR3 length is 13 residues. This was a deep-level run. Assay: immunoSEQ multiplex PCR; the TCRdb copy retains only in-frame clones and omits some. Found here are around 2.3 million clones, 90% to 97% of them singletons; the top ten hold 0.1% to 0.15%. The chain carries TRBV7-2 and TRBJ2-5; a possible D gene is TRBD1 (6 bases). The material sequenced was naive CD4+ T cells sorted from blood. Subset of the sample: CD45RA+ positively selected. The receptor comes from a man between 18 and 35 years old in good health. The CDR3 here is CASSRTVQETQYF. The CDR3 region has the DNA TGTGCCAGCAGCCGGACAGTGCAAGAGACCCAGTACTTC. The variable domain in full, with the rest retrieved from reference TRBV7-2 and TRBJ2-5, is GAGVSQSPSNKVTEKGKDVELRCDPISGHTALYWYRQSLGQGLEFLIYFQGNSAPDKSGLPSDRFSAERTGGSVSTLTIQRTQQEDSAVYLCASSRTVQETQYFGPGTRLLVL.